These 28 T cell receptor beta chains were all obtained from the same sample, sequenced in a study of T cells in Graves' hyperthyroidism and ophthalmopathy. It was RNA transcripts that yielded the amplified TCR beta CDR3 regions. Using the HTBI primer set, a first-round RT-PCR was run on the TCR CDR3. TCRdb reanalysed the multiplex PCR reads using MiXCR and keeps one entry per CDR3 protein. This sample has 650,000 to 800,000 distinct CDR3 sequences, with 45% found just once. The sequenced sample was peripheral blood or thyroid tissue (not recorded which). Source of these receptors: an adult man with Graves' disease, either hyperthyroidism or ophthalmopathy (not recorded which).

For this clonotype: A read error may account for a junction end that differs from germline. The V and J genes are TRBV2 and TRBJ1-2; possibly TRBD1 for D (5 bases). CDR1 and CDR2 (germline): SNHLY, FYNNEI. The CDR3 is made up of 14 amino acids. The CDR3 sequence: CASSQDSGGYGYTF. The CDR3 DNA reads as TGCGCCAGCAGCCAAGATTCTGGGGGCTATGGCTACACCTTC.

Here the CDR3 DNA reads TGTGCCAGCTGGACAGGGGGCGGATATAGCAATCAGCCCCAGCATTTT. As protein: CASWTGGGYSNQPQHF. The V and J genes are TRBV19 and TRBJ1-5, with TRBD1 identical over 11 bases. This CDR3 region has 16 residues. V lost 9 bases and J lost 0; bases outside the gene matches: 7. Germline CDR1 reads LNHDA; CDR2 reads SQIVND (reference sequence).

The chain is built from TRBV7-9 and TRBJ1-1, with D hard to call. This CDR3 comprises 13 residues. Trimming stripped 11 bases from V and 3 bases from J, with 16 bases between. Germline CDR1 and CDR2: SEHNR and FQNEAQ (reference sequence). Here the CDR3 reads CAGASMWDTEAFF. Here the CDR3 DNA reads TGTGCCGGTGCCAGCATGTGGGACACTGAAGCTTTCTTT.

Ten or more counts support this clonotype. J is TRBJ2-7 and V is TRBV29-1; D not resolved. V shed 6 bases and J shed 2 bases, with 5 bases lying between them. This CDR3 is 10 amino acids long. Germline V gene data show CDR1 as SQVTM and CDR2 as ANQGSEA. The CDR3 reads CSVVTYEQYF. The CDR3 DNA follows: TGCAGCGTCGTAACCTACGAGCAGTACTTC.

The chain has TRBV9 and TRBJ1-1; D ambiguous. Trimming removed 0 bases at V and 1 base at J, with 7 bases between. The CDR3 consists of 14 residues. The V gene's germline CDR1 is SGDLS and CDR2 YYNGEE. In DNA, the CDR3 is TGTGCCAGCAGCGTAGCACAGAGGAACACTGAAGCTTTCTTT. Translating gives CASSVAQRNTEAFF.

The chain has TRBV2 and TRBJ2-5, with a possible D match to TRBD1 (6 bases). CDR1 is SNHLY, CDR2 FYNNEI, per germline. The length of the CDR3 is 12 residues. The CDR3, as DNA: TGTTCCCCCAGGGGCGCCCAAGAGACCCAGTACTTC. As protein: CSPRGAQETQYF.

This clonotype was detected ten times or more. This rearrangement joins TRBV15 to TRBJ1-1; no clear D. The V gene lost 0 bases and the J gene lost 0 bases, with 11 bases spanning the gap. CDR1 is LNHNV, CDR2 YYDKDF, per germline (reference sequence). This CDR3 is built from 16 residues. CDR3: CATSRDPGSMNTEAFF. The CDR3 bases are TGTGCCACCAGCAGAGATCCTGGCAGCATGAACACTGAAGCTTTCTTT.

This clonotype came up once. This CDR3 is CSASAGFGEKLFF. The CDR3 bases are TGCAGCGCATCAGCAGGGTTCGGAGAAAAACTGTTTTTT. The rearrangement uses TRBV29-1 and TRBJ1-4, with D possibly matching TRBD1 (5 bases). Per the germline V gene, CDR1 is SQVTM and CDR2 is ANQGSEA. This CDR3 comprises 13 residues. Trimming left V 7 bases short and J 8 bases short, with 17 bases between.

With regard to this clonotype: The conserved final phenylalanine or tryptophan is absent from the CDR3, which likely points to a read error. Because the CDR3's place on the DNA is in doubt, the DNA is left out and the CDR3 is given as listed by TCRdb. The chain joins TRBV7-8 to TRBJ1-4. The CDR3 comprises 11 residues, both ends counted. The germline CDR1 and CDR2 sequences are SGHVS and FQNEAQ. The CDR3 protein is CASSLGTTGLY.

This clonotype has ten or more counts. The V gene is TRBV7-2, the J gene TRBJ1-2; 9 bases map to TRBD1. CDR3 size: 15 residues. V gave up 4 bases and J gave up 5 bases; unmatched junction bases: 8. Germline V gene lookup returns CDR1 SGHTA and CDR2 FQGNSA. The CDR3 region has the DNA TGTGCCAGCAGCTGGAACGGACAGGGGATGTATGGCTACACCTTC. Amino acid sequence: CASSWNGQGMYGYTF.

The rearrangement joins TRBV29-1 to TRBJ1-1; no clear D gene. Germline V gene sequence: CDR1 SQVTM, CDR2 ANQGSEA. The CDR3 runs 11 residues. With 8 bases removed from V and 1 base from J, the gap between germline ends came to 8 bases. CDR3 DNA sequence: TGCAGCTTATATCAGAACACTGAAGCTTTCTTT. Its protein is CSLYQNTEAFF.

This clonotype was detected many times. V usage is TRBV29-1 and J usage is TRBJ1-3; no definite D call. Trimming removed 0 bases from V and 6 bases from J, with 9 bases in between. The CDR3 contains 13 residues. Per the germline V gene, CDR1 is SQVTM and CDR2 is ANQGSEA. CDR3 sequence reads: CSVEDVLSNTIYF. The CDR3 DNA sequence: TGCAGCGTTGAAGATGTTTTGTCAAACACCATATATTTT.

The chain uses TRBV19 and TRBJ2-2; D not certain. The CDR3 is 11 amino acids. Trimming cost V 1 base and J 12 bases, with 6 bases left between them. Germline V gene sequence: CDR1 LNHDA, CDR2 SQIVND (reference sequence). The chain's CDR3 is CASSIGGQLFF. DNA of the CDR3: TGTGCCAGTAGTATAGGTGGGCAGCTGTTTTTT.

Many counts were recorded for this clonotype. This chain joins TRBV7-3 and TRBJ2-7; 8 nucleotides match TRBD2. Trimming at V came to 0 bases and at J to 2 bases, leaving 3 bases not matched to a gene. This CDR3 has 15 amino acids. Germline V gene sequence: CDR1 SGHTA, CDR2 FQGTGA. In DNA form, the CDR3 reads TGTGCCAGCAGCTTAACAGCGGGAGCCCCCTACGAGCAGTACTTC. This codes for CASSLTAGAPYEQYF.

This chain joins TRBV28 and TRBJ1-4; weak D call: TRBD1 (6 bases). Germline V gene sequence: CDR1 MDHEN, CDR2 SYDVKM. The CDR3 length is 14 residues. The V end lost 6 bases, the J end lost 5 bases, and 13 bases lay between the germline ends. This CDR3 is CASRPQGLNEKLFF. DNA for the CDR3: TGTGCCAGCAGACCACAGGGACTAAATGAAAAACTGTTTTTT.

The chain couples TRBV9 to TRBJ2-2; tentatively, D is TRBD2 (5 bases). The CDR3 runs 15 residues. Germline V lookup: CDR1 SGDLS, CDR2 YYNGEE. Trimming pared 5 bases from V and 3 bases from J, leaving 14 bases between. Here the CDR3 reads CASSRASGYTGELFF. In DNA, the CDR3 is TGTGCCAGCAGTCGGGCCAGCGGATACACCGGGGAGCTGTTTTTT. Complete variable domain (other parts from reference TRBV9 and TRBJ2-2): DSGVTQTPKHLITATGQRVTLRCSPRSGDLSVYWYQQSLDQGLQFLIQYYNGEERAKGNILERFSAQQFPDLHSELNLSSLELGDSALYFCASSRASGYTGELFFGEGSRLTVL.

This sequence joins TRBV20-1 and TRBJ1-5, with D hard to call. There are 13 residues in the CDR3. The V end was cut by 0 bases, the J end by 4 bases, with 7 bases between. The V gene's germline CDR1 is DFQATT and CDR2 SNEGSKA (reference sequence). CDR3 nucleotide sequence: TGCAGTGCTAGAGATATCCCTAATCAGCCCCAGCATTTT. This encodes CSARDIPNQPQHF.

The rearrangement links TRBV7-6 to TRBJ1-1, with D tentatively TRBD1 (5 bases). V lost 5 bases, J lost 9 bases, and 22 bases lay in between. Germline V gene sequence: CDR1 SGHVS, CDR2 FNYEAQ. This CDR3 spans 15 amino acids. CDR3 sequence: CASSLGEAHKTKAFF. For the CDR3, the DNA is TGTGCCAGCAGCCTGGGGGAGGCCCACAAAACCAAAGCTTTCTTT.

The J gene is TRBJ1-5, the V gene TRBV20-1; 9 positions agree with TRBD1. J was trimmed by 3 bases and V by 5 bases; bases with no gene match: 5. The CDR3 spans 14 residues. Germline V gene lookup returns CDR1 DFQATT and CDR2 SNEGSKA (reference sequence). The CDR3 sequence: CSAWTGDYNQPQHF. CDR3 sequence (DNA): TGCAGTGCTTGGACAGGGGATTACAATCAGCCCCAGCATTTT.

The chain uses TRBV29-1 and TRBJ1-2; TRBD1 might be the D (6 bases). Germline V gene data show CDR1 as SQVTM and CDR2 as ANQGSEA. Trimming shortened V by 8 bases and J by 3 bases, and 13 bases separated the two germline ends. CDR3 length equals 12 residues. The CDR3 sequence is CSLVQGHYGYTF. The DNA for the CDR3 is TGCAGCTTAGTTCAGGGGCACTATGGCTACACCTTC. Full variable domain (missing parts from reference TRBV29-1 and TRBJ1-2): SAVISQKPSRDICQRGTSLTIQCQVDSQVTMMFWYRQQPGQSLTLIATANQGSEATYESGFVIDKFPISRPNLTFSTLTVSNMSPEDSSIYLCSLVQGHYGYTFGSGTRLTVV.

This clonotype appeared once. At one of its ends the junction is not consistent with the germline gene, which may arise from a read error. The rearrangement joins TRBV10-3 to TRBJ2-7; the D gene is possibly TRBD2 (7 bases). This CDR3 has 13 residues. The V gene's germline CDR1 is ENHRY and CDR2 SYGVKD. CDR3 nucleotide sequence: TGTGCCGTCAGTGGGGGGGCGCGATACGAGCAGTACTTC. Its protein product is CAVSGGARYEQYF.

This clonotype came up a few times. A much bigger clone sits one base away, suggesting this may be a read error. The chain has TRBV29-1 and TRBJ1-1; D unresolved. Germline V gene sequence: CDR1 SQVTM, CDR2 ANQGSEA. V lost 6 bases and J 4 bases, leaving 15 bases between the germline ends. The length of the CDR3 is 13 residues. For the CDR3, the DNA is TGCAGCGTGGCGCGGGTGATCGGCACTGAAGCTTTCTTT. Protein product: CSVARVIGTEAFF.

About this clonotype: A much larger clone lies one base from this, so it may be a read error. The chain joins TRBV20-1 to TRBJ1-6; 7 nucleotides line up with TRBD1. The ends lost 5 bases at V and 7 bases at J; junction bases unmatched: 5. The CDR3 contains 13 residues. Germline loops: CDR1 DFQATT, CDR2 SNEGSKA (reference sequence). The CDR3 DNA reads TGCAGTGCTGGATCGACAGGGAATTCACCCCTCCACTTT. It is translated as CSAGSTGNSPLHF.

The chain couples TRBV29-1 to TRBJ2-5; TRBD1 is a possible D gene (6 bases). CDR3 length: 12 amino acids. Germline lookup yields CDR1 SQVTM and CDR2 ANQGSEA. V dropped 2 bases and J dropped 5 bases, with 9 bases sitting between them. The CDR3 loop reads CSVETGTETQYF. DNA of the CDR3: TGCAGCGTTGAAACAGGGACGGAGACCCAGTACTTC.

The J gene is TRBJ2-7, the V gene TRBV29-1; no clear D gene. Trimming removed 7 bases from V and 7 bases from J, with 23 bases in between. Germline assignment: CDR1 SQVTM and CDR2 ANQGSEA. This CDR3 region has 14 residues. CDR3 nucleotides: TGCAGCGGGGCGGACGGTACACCCGTGGGGGAGCAGTACTTC. It translates to CSGADGTPVGEQYF.

This chain links TRBV29-1 with TRBJ1-1; D is ambiguous. Trimming removed 2 bases from V and 0 bases from J, with 7 bases in between. This CDR3 is 13 amino acids long. Per the germline V gene, CDR1 is SQVTM and CDR2 is ANQGSEA. In DNA form, the CDR3 reads TGCAGCGTTGAAAGGGTATTGAACACTGAAGCTTTCTTT. It specifies CSVERVLNTEAFF.

The genes are TRBV7-6 and TRBJ2-7, with 8 bases fitting TRBD2. Per the germline V gene, CDR1 is SGHVS and CDR2 is FNYEAQ. The CDR3 is made up of 14 amino acids. Trimming took 7 bases from V and 2 from J; bases not matched to a gene: 7. The CDR3 nucleotides are TGTGCCAGCACCACATTAGCGGGGCCCTACGAGCAGTACTTC. Its protein product is CASTTLAGPYEQYF.

This clonotype appeared many times. The V and J genes are TRBV10-2 and TRBJ1-3, with D unresolved. Trimming removed 6 bases at V and 0 bases at J, with 9 bases between. The CDR3 contains 14 residues. Germline V lookup: CDR1 WSHSY, CDR2 SAAADI. CDR3 coding DNA: TGCGCCAGCAGGGATGTATACTCTGGAAACACCATATATTTT. Translation gives CASRDVYSGNTIYF.